This entry lists 10 T cell receptor beta chains sequenced from one sample in a study of blood T cells in healthy people across ages. A second PCR, run for about 6 to 12 cycles, used a sample-barcoded 5' primer plus a J-beta primer mix. TCRdb itself ran the 5' RACE reads through MiXCR, one entry per CDR3 protein. The sample contains around 800,000 distinct CDR3 sequences, roughly 24% of which appear only once. The data were also submitted as part of a second study, on T cells of mothers and their children.

The sequencing input was blood. These receptors were collected from a boy aged 5-17 years in good health.

The chain employs TRBV20-1 and TRBJ2-3; 9 nucleotides line up with TRBD2. This CDR3 has 17 residues. Germline loops: CDR1 DFQATT, CDR2 SNEGSKA (reference sequence). With 5 bases clipped from V and 4 bases from J, the junction kept 16 bases outside the gene matches. The CDR3 loop reads CSAGAGAASGGSDTQYF. DNA of the CDR3: TGCAGTGCTGGAGCCGGGGCTGCAAGCGGGGGGTCAGATACGCAGTATTTT.

This clonotype has ten or more counts. The chain is built from TRBV12-3 or TRBV12-4 and TRBJ2-5; the match to TRBD1 covers 9 bases. This CDR3 region has 15 residues. J gave up 3 bases and V 0 bases, and 2 bases lay outside the gene matches. CDR3 bases: TGTGCCAGCAGTTTAGCGGGACAGGGAGAAGAGACCCAGTACTTC. Translation: CASSLAGQGEETQYF.

The gene calls are TRBV12-3 or TRBV12-4 and TRBJ1-5; TRBD1 might be the D (5 bases). The germline V and J ends were trimmed by 3 bases and 3 bases, with 12 bases remaining between them. The CDR3 runs to 15 residues. The CDR3 DNA reads as TGTGCCAGCAGTTTGGGGCCTTGGGACAATCAGCCCCAGCATTTT. Amino acids: CASSLGPWDNQPQHF.

This rearrangement joins TRBV12-3 or TRBV12-4 to TRBJ2-5; a weak D match, TRBD1 (6 bases). The CDR3 sequence is 16 residues long. V shed 5 bases and J shed 5 bases, with 21 bases lying between them. Written as DNA, the CDR3 is TGTGCCAGCAGTGGAGCCGGGTCCAAAAGGGGGGAGACCCAGTACTTC. Residues: CASSGAGSKRGETQYF.

The chain recombines TRBV5-1 with TRBJ1-1; D gene uncertain. Looked up from germline, CDR1 is SGHRS and CDR2 is YFSETQ. This CDR3 has 14 residues. Trimming removed 5 bases at V and 0 bases at J, with 11 bases between. The CDR3 DNA follows: TGCGCCAGCAGTCAATCGGGGATGAACACTGAAGCTTTCTTT. This encodes CASSQSGMNTEAFF.

The rearrangement links TRBV3-1 to TRBJ2-1, with TRBD1 identical over 8 bases. V was pared by 6 bases and J by 9 bases, with 13 bases of the junction left unmatched. The CDR3 extends over 15 amino acids. Germline CDR1 LGHDT, CDR2 YNNKEL (reference sequence). The CDR3 DNA sequence: TGTGCCAGCAGGGCCCACGGACAGGGAGTAGGTGAGCAGTTCTTC. Translated, it gives CASRAHGQGVGEQFF.

The sample holds a few counts of this clonotype. The rearrangement joins TRBV29-1 to TRBJ2-5; D call uncertain. The J call is doubtful: the DNA matches TRBJ2-7 better. The CDR3 runs 13 residues. Germline V lookup: CDR1 SQVTM, CDR2 ANQGSEA. CDR3 amino acids: CSVEGVRLSEQYF. The CDR3 DNA follows: TGCAGCGTTGAAGGGGTGCGGCTGAGCGAGCAGTACTTC.

This clonotype was seen a handful of times. The chain carries TRBV20-1 and TRBJ2-7, with 8 nucleotides matching TRBD2. Germline CDR1 is DFQATT and CDR2 is SNEGSKA (reference sequence). CDR3 length: 11 residues. J was trimmed by 6 bases and V by 7 bases; bases with no gene match: 5. CDR3 nucleotide sequence: TGCAGTGTTAGCGGGGTAGTCGAGCAGTACTTC. Translating gives CSVSGVVEQYF.

This clonotype has at least ten counts. The rearrangement uses TRBV5-1 and TRBJ2-7, with a tentative D call TRBD2 (6 bases). CDR1 is SGHRS, CDR2 YFSETQ, per germline. V lost 0 bases, J lost 0 bases, and 13 bases lay in between. There are 16 residues in the CDR3. CDR3 nucleotide sequence: TGCGCCAGCAGCTTGGAAGGAGGGGCGAGCTCCTACGAGCAGTACTTC. It codes for CASSLEGGASSYEQYF.

This clonotype was counted a few times. The V gene is TRBV20-1, the J gene TRBJ1-2; 10 bases align to TRBD1. CDR1 and CDR2 from the germline V gene are DFQATT and SNEGSKA (reference sequence). V lost 5 bases to trimming and J lost 8 bases; unmatched junction nucleotides: 8. The CDR3 covers 13 residues. This CDR3 reads CSAPGTGALGYTF. The CDR3 DNA follows: TGCAGTGCTCCAGGGACAGGGGCCCTAGGCTACACCTTC.